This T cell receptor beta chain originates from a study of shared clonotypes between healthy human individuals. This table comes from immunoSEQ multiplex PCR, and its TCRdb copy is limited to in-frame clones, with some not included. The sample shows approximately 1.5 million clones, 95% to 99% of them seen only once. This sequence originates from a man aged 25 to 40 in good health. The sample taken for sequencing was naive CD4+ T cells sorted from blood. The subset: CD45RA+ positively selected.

Written as DNA, the CDR3 is TGTGCCAGCAGTAAGGGGGTACTACGCCAAGAGACCCAGTACTTC. Translating gives CASSKGVLRQETQYF. The chain uses TRBV6-5 and TRBJ2-5, with D maybe TRBD1 (6 bases). The CDR3 is made up of 15 amino acids. The V gene's germline CDR1 is MNHEY and CDR2 SVGAGI. V lost 5 bases and J 1 base, leaving 14 bases between the germline ends.